Listed below are T cell receptor beta chains from one sample, sequenced in a study of shared clonotypes between healthy human individuals. The repertoire was sequenced with immunoSEQ multiplex PCR; TCRdb's copy has only in-frame clones and lacks some. Found here are approximately 1,500,000 clones, 95% to 99% of them singletons; the top ten hold 0.4% to 0.45%. Material: naive CD4+ T cells sorted from blood. The receptor set was obtained from a man aged 30 to 39 in good health. CDR3s include the opening cysteine and the closing phenylalanine or tryptophan. A D gene is named only where the DNA matches it firmly. The size field is filled for only some rows; it gives once, few, many or a size class.

>TRBJ2-3|TRBD2|NA|TRBV5-1
TGCGCCAGCAGCGTTTTGACTAGCGGGAACACAGATACGCAGTATTTT
CASSVLTSGNTDTQYF
>TRBJ2-1|NA|NA|TRBV14
TGTGCCAGCAGCCTCGGGGATTACAATGAGCAGTTCTTC
CASSLGDYNEQFF
>TRBJ2-1|TRBD2|once|TRBV5-8
TGTGCCAGCAGCTTGGACGGGAGGGCCTTCAATGAGCAGTTCTTC
CASSLDGRAFNEQFF
>TRBJ2-7|TRBD1|NA|TRBV6-5
TGTGCCAGCAGTTACTCAGGGACAGGGACCTACGAGCAGTACTTC
CASSYSGTGTYEQYF
>TRBJ2-1|TRBD2|once|TRBV7-6
TGTGCCAGCAGCTTAGTTTACAGCGGGAGTCCCCATGAGCAGTTCTTC
CASSLVYSGSPHEQFF
>TRBJ2-5|TRBD2|NA|TRBV9
TGTGCCAGCAGCCGCGGGACTAGCGGGAGGGCCGTCCAAGAGACCCAGTACTTC
CASSRGTSGRAVQETQYF
>TRBJ1-1|NA|NA|TRBV18
TGTGCCAGCTCACCTTCCATGAACACTGAAGCTTTCTTT
CASSPSMNTEAFF
>TRBJ2-3|NA|NA|TRBV4-3
TGCGCCAGCAGCCAAGAGTTCGGGACAGATACGCAGTATTTT
CASSQEFGTDTQYF
>TRBJ1-2|TRBD1|NA|TRBV28
TGTGCCACCAGTCCCGGGACAGGGTATGGCTACACCTTC
CATSPGTGYGYTF
>TRBJ2-2|NA|NA|TRBV2
TGTGCCAGCAGTGTGGAGGTCACCGGGGAGCTGTTTTTT
CASSVEVTGELFF
>TRBJ2-7|NA|NA|TRBV5-5
TGTGCCAGCAGCCTCGACGGCTACGAGCAGTACTTC
CASSLDGYEQYF
>TRBJ2-1|TRBD2|NA|TRBV2
TGTGCCAGCAGTGGACTAGCGGGAGGAGGGAGCAATGAGCAGTTCTTC
CASSGLAGGGSNEQFF
>TRBJ2-5|TRBD2|NA|TRBV29-1
TGCAGCGTGGGTTGGGGGGGAGAGACCCAGTACTTC
CSVGWGGETQYF
>TRBJ2-1|TRBD1|NA|TRBV5-1
TGCGCCAGCTCTGGACAGGGGGGGAATGAGCAGTTCTTC
CASSGQGGNEQFF
>TRBJ2-1|NA|NA|TRBV28
TGTGCCAGCAGACGAAAGGGCGTTGAGCAGTTCTTC
CASRRKGVEQFF
>TRBJ2-2|NA|NA|TRBV13
TGTGCCAGCAGCCCCGGTTATCGGGGATTGAACACCGGGGAGCTGTTTTTT
CASSPGYRGLNTGELFF
>TRBJ2-3|NA|NA|TRBV2
TGTGCCAGCAGTGTCACCCGGCCAGATACGCAGTATTTT
CASSVTRPDTQYF
>TRBJ2-1|TRBD2|NA|TRBV5-1
TGCGCCAGCAGCTCACCGGGACTAGCGGGAGGGTCCTCCTACAATGAGCAGTTCTTC
CASSSPGLAGGSSYNEQFF
>TRBJ1-5|TRBD1|NA|TRBV29-1
TGCAGCGTTTGCGACAGGGCCCATCAGCCCCAGCATTTT
CSVCDRAHQPQHF
>TRBJ2-7|NA|NA|TRBV7-8
TGTGCCAGCAGCTTTAGCCTCAGATACTACGAGCAGTACTTC
CASSFSLRYYEQYF
>TRBJ2-1|TRBD2|NA|TRBV10-3
TGTGCCATCAGTGGAAGCGGGAGGGAAACCTACAATGAGCAGTTCTTC
CAISGSGRETYNEQFF
>TRBJ2-1|TRBD1|NA|TRBV5-1
TGCGCCAGCAGCTTCATACCGGGACAGCTCGATGAGCAGTTCTTC
CASSFIPGQLDEQFF
>TRBJ2-3|NA|once|TRBV7-3
TGTGCCAGCAGCTTGACCGGGAGTACGCAGTATTTT
CASSLTGSTQYF
>TRBJ2-2|NA|NA|TRBV28
TGTGCCAGCAGTTTGGGGGCAGGGGTCAAGAACACCGGGGAGCTGTTTTTT
CASSLGAGVKNTGELFF
>TRBJ1-1|TRBD1|NA|TRBV2
TGTGCCAGCAGTCAGGACAGGGGTGAAGCTTTCTTT
CASSQDRGEAFF
>TRBJ2-1|TRBD1|NA|TRBV7-2
TGTGCCAGCAGCCCCACTCCTCGGGACAGGCCGAATGAGCAGTTCTTC
CASSPTPRDRPNEQFF
>TRBJ1-2|TRBD1|NA|TRBV18
TGTGCCAGCTCACCACCGCGGGGGACAGGGGCAAACTATGGCTACACCTTC
CASSPPRGTGANYGYTF
>TRBJ2-3|TRBD2|NA|TRBV19
TGTGCCAGTAGTAGCGGGAGGCGGGATACGCAGTATTTT
CASSSGRRDTQYF
>TRBJ1-3|NA|NA|TRBV2
TGTGCCAGTAGCTTGGGAGGGGCTGGAAACACCATATATTTT
CASSLGGAGNTIYF
>TRBJ2-3|NA|NA|TRBV5-1
TGCGCCAGCAGCTTGGTCTCAGATACGCAGTATTTT
CASSLVSDTQYF
>TRBJ2-3|TRBD2|NA|TRBV7-9
TGTGCCAGCAGCTCGCGTCGACTAGCGGGAGGCGGCACAGATACGCAGTATTTT
CASSSRRLAGGGTDTQYF
>TRBJ2-7|TRBD2|NA|TRBV10-1
TGCGCCAGCAGTGAACTAGCGGGGACGACCCCCAACGAGCAGTACTTC
CASSELAGTTPNEQYF
>TRBJ2-1|TRBD2|NA|TRBV9
TGTGCCAGCAGCGTCACTAGCGGCTACAATGAGCAGTTCTTC
CASSVTSGYNEQFF
>TRBJ2-5|TRBD1|once|TRBV2
TGTGCCAGCAGTGAGGGCAGGGGGAAAGAGACCCAGTACTTC
CASSEGRGKETQYF
>TRBJ2-2|TRBD1|NA|TRBV7-8
TGTGCCAGCAGGTCGACAGGGGGTCATACCGGGGAGCTGTTTTTT
CASRSTGGHTGELFF
>TRBJ2-7|NA|NA|TRBV4-1
TGCGCCAGCAGCCAAGAAGCGGTAAGGGGAAGTTACGAGCAGTACTTC
CASSQEAVRGSYEQYF
>TRBJ2-5|NA|NA|TRBV4-3
TGCGCCAGCAGCCAAGATCTTCTGCTCCAAGAGACCCAGTACTTC
CASSQDLLLQETQYF
>TRBJ2-7|NA|NA|TRBV7-6
TGTGCCAGCAGCTTAGGGACGGGGGCAACCATCAGCTACGAGCAGTACTTC
CASSLGTGATISYEQYF
>TRBJ2-7|TRBD2|NA|TRBV18
TGTGCCAGCTCACCAACAAGCGGGGTCTCCTACGAGCAGTACTTC
CASSPTSGVSYEQYF
>TRBJ2-7|TRBD1|NA|TRBV29-1
TGCAGCGTGAGGGACAGCATATCCTACGAGCAGTACTTC
CSVRDSISYEQYF
>TRBJ2-7|TRBD2|NA|TRBV11-2
TGTGCCAGCAGCTTAGTATGGACTAGTGACGAGCAGTACTTC
CASSLVWTSDEQYF
>TRBJ2-3|NA|NA|TRBV5-1
TGCGCCAGCAGCTTGGATTCTAGTGGCACAGATACGCAGTATTTT
CASSLDSSGTDTQYF
>TRBJ1-2|NA|NA|TRBV19
TGTGCCAGTAGTCTCCAGGGATATGGCTATGGCTACACCTTC
CASSLQGYGYGYTF
>TRBJ1-5|NA|NA|TRBV28
TGTGCCAGCAGACCCTCGGGTGGGTCCCCCGTTAGTCAGCCCCAGCATTTT
CASRPSGGSPVSQPQHF
>TRBJ2-1|NA|NA|TRBV5-8
TGTGCCAGCAGCTTGGTAGGTTACAATGAGCAGTTCTTC
CASSLVGYNEQFF
>TRBJ1-5|NA|NA|TRBV25-1
TGTGCGAGCAACAGGATGGGGCAGCCCCAGCATTTT
CASNRMGQPQHF